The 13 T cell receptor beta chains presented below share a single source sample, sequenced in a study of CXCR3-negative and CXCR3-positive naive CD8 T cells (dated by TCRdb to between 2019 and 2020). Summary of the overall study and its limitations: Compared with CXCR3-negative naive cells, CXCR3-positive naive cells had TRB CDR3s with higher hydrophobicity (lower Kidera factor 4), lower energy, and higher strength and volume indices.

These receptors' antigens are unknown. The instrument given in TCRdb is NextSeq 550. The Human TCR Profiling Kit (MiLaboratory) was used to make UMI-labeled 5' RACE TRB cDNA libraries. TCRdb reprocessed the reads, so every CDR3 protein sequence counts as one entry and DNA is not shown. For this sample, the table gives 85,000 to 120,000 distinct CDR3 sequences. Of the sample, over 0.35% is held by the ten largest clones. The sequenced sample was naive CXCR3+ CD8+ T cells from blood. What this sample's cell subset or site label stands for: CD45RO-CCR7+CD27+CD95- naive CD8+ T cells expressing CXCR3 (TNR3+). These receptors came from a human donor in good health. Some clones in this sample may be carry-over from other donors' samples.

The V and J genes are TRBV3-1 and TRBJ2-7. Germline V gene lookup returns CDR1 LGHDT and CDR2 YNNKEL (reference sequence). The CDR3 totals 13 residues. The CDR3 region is CASSQDLSSEQYF.

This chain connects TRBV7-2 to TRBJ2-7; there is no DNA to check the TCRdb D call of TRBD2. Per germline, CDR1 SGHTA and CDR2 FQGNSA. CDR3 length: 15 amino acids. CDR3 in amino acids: CASSSSGGLHYEQYF.

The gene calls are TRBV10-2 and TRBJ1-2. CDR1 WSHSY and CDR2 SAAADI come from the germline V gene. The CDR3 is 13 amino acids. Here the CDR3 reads CASSEGDVYGYTF.

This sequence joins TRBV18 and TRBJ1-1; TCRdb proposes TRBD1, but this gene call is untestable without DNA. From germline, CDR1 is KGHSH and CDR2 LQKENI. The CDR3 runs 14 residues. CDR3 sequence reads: CASSTGQGITEAFF. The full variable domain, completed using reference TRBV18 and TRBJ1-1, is NAGVMQNPRHLVRRRGQEARLRCSPMKGHSHVYWYRQLPEEGLKFMVYLQKENIIDESGMPKERFSAEFPKEGPSILRIQQVVRGDSAAYFCASSTGQGITEAFFGQGTRLTVV.

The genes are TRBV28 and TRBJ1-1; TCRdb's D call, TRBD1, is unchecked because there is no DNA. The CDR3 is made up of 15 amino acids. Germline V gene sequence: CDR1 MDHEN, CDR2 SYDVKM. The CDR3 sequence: CASSPPPGGDTEAFF.

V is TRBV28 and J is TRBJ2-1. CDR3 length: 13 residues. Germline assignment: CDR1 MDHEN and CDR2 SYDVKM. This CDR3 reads CASRIWGDNEQFF.

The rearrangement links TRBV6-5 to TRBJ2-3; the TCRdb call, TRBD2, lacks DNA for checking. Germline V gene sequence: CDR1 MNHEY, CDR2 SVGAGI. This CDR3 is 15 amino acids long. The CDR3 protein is CASSWAGDPGESQYF.

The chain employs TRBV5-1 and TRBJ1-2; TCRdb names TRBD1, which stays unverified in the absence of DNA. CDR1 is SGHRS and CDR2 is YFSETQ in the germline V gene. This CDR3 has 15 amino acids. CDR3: CASSPPQGGGYGYTF.

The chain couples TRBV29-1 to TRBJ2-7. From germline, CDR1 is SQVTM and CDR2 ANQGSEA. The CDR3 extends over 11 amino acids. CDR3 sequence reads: CSVGGFNEQYF.

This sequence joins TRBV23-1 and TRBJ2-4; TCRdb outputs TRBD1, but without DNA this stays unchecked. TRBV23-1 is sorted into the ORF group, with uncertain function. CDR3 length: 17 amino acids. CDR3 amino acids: CASSQGDSELAKNIPYF.

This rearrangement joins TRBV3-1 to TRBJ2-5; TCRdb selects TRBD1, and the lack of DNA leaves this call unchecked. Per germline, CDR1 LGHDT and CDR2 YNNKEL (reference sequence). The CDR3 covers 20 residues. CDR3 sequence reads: CASSQGLFGLPNSALETQYF.

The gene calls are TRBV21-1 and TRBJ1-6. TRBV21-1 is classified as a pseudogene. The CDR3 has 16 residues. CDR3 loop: CASSVGDLSYNSPLHF.

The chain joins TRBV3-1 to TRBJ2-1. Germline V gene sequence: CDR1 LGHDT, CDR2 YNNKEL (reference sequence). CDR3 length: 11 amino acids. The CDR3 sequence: CASSPGHEQFF.